One sample yielded the 10 T cell receptor beta chains listed below, sequenced in a study of blood T cells in healthy people across ages. For the second PCR, which ran for about 6 to 12 cycles, a sample-barcoded 5' primer and a J-beta primer mix were used. TCRdb re-called the 5' RACE reads through MiXCR, storing one row per CDR3 protein. The sample holds some 370,000 distinct CDR3 sequences, 45% to 65% seen once. Sequenced sample: blood. The origin of the receptors is a man in his fifties or sixties in good health.

The genes are TRBV7-9 and TRBJ2-3; D unresolved. The V end lost 5 bases, the J end lost 3 bases, and 15 bases lay between the germline ends. Per the germline V gene, CDR1 is SEHNR and CDR2 is FQNEAQ (reference sequence). The CDR3 totals 15 residues. The CDR3 DNA reads TGTGCCAGCAGCCAAGAGACTGCTACAACAGATACGCAGTATTTT. This gives the protein CASSQETATTDTQYF.

V and J are TRBV5-6 and TRBJ2-1; D is unresolved. Germline V gene sequence: CDR1 SGHDT, CDR2 YYEEEE. The V end lost 0 bases, the J end lost 0 bases, and 10 bases lay between the germline ends. The CDR3 runs to 16 residues. CDR3 loop: CASSLGQSSSYNEQFF. The CDR3 bases are TGTGCCAGCAGCTTGGGGCAGAGCAGCTCCTACAATGAGCAGTTCTTC.

Of note for this clonotype: Germline is not matched at one junction end, which may reflect a read error. The chain joins TRBV20-1 to TRBJ2-1, with TRBD2 matching over 14 bases. This CDR3 has 17 amino acids. Looked up from germline, CDR1 is DFQATT and CDR2 is SNEGSKA (reference sequence). The CDR3 nucleotides read TGCAGTGCTAGAGGTGGGACTAGCGGGAGTCTCTACAATGGGCAGTTCTTC. Translating it yields CSARGGTSGSLYNGQFF.

This sequence joins TRBV29-1 and TRBJ2-7; TRBD1 matches at 7 bases. The CDR3 is 14 amino acids. V shed 4 bases and J 1 base; nucleotides not matched to a gene: 7. The V gene's germline CDR1 is SQVTM and CDR2 ANQGSEA. The CDR3: CSVAETGFSYEQYF. As DNA, the CDR3 is TGCAGCGTTGCCGAGACAGGGTTTTCCTACGAGCAGTACTTC.

The CDR3 sequence is CAITTTIPSGSSYNEQFF. CDR3 coding DNA: TGTGCCATCACCACGACTATTCCCAGCGGAAGCTCCTACAATGAGCAGTTCTTC. The J gene is TRBJ2-1, the V gene TRBV10-3; maybe TRBD2 (5 bases). CDR1 is ENHRY and CDR2 is SYGVKD in the germline V gene. CDR3 size: 18 residues. V was clipped by 7 bases and J by 0 bases, with 22 bases between them.

The chain employs TRBV18 and TRBJ2-2, with D perhaps matching TRBD2 (6 bases). The CDR3 runs 15 residues. CDR1 KGHSH and CDR2 LQKENI come from the germline V gene. V lost 0 bases to trimming and J lost 2 bases, with 7 bases between them. The CDR3 DNA is TGTGCCAGCTCACCACCGGGAGGTAACACCGGGGAGCTGTTTTTT. Encoded protein: CASSPPGGNTGELFF.

This clonotype turned up a few times. The V call is TRBV5-5, the J call TRBJ2-5; 8 positions match TRBD2. After removal of 1 base from V and 3 bases from J, the junction contained 5 bases not matched to a gene. The germline CDR1 and CDR2 sequences are SGHKS and YYEKEE (reference sequence). The CDR3 runs 15 residues. This chain's CDR3 is CASSLTGGAKETQYF. CDR3 sequence (DNA): TGTGCCAGCAGCTTGACGGGAGGGGCCAAAGAGACCCAGTACTTC.

The V and J genes are TRBV5-6 and TRBJ2-4; tentatively, D is TRBD2 (6 bases). Germline lookup yields CDR1 SGHDT and CDR2 YYEEEE. The CDR3 has 13 residues. V was clipped by 4 bases and J by 6 bases, with 11 bases between them. The CDR3 sequence: CASSPGLINIQYF. The CDR3 region has the DNA TGTGCCAGCAGCCCGGGACTGATAAACATTCAGTACTTC.

The chain uses TRBV29-1 and TRBJ1-2; 7 bases are a match to TRBD1. Germline CDR1 reads SQVTM; CDR2 reads ANQGSEA. Trimming at V came to 7 bases and at J to 4 bases, leaving 6 bases not matched to a gene. The CDR3 sequence is 12 residues long. The CDR3: CSEPGQIYGYTF. In DNA form, the CDR3 reads TGCAGCGAGCCGGGACAGATCTATGGCTACACCTTC. Supplemented by reference TRBV29-1 and TRBJ1-2, the full variable domain reads SAVISQKPSRDICQRGTSLTIQCQVDSQVTMMFWYRQQPGQSLTLIATANQGSEATYESGFVIDKFPISRPNLTFSTLTVSNMSPEDSSIYLCSEPGQIYGYTFGSGTRLTVV.

The chain couples TRBV29-1 to TRBJ2-7, with D perhaps TRBD1 (6 bases). The CDR3 covers 13 residues. Germline CDR1 and CDR2: SQVTM and ANQGSEA. Trimming pared 2 bases from V and 3 bases from J, leaving 11 bases between. CDR3 amino acids: CSVELGAGYEQYF. CDR3 bases: TGCAGCGTTGAACTGGGGGCCGGCTACGAGCAGTACTTC.